This T cell receptor beta chain is drawn from a study of cytomegalovirus exposure and HLA in healthy donors (dated by TCRdb to 2015 to 2018). With regard to the full study: In an earlier analysis of around 540 of the donors, approximately 300 Gb of sequence data and 100 million or so unique TCR beta sequences from about 190 million T cells were reported. Among about 400 genotyped donors of the cohort, an average of around 250,000 unique TCR beta nucleotide sequences was sequenced per donor, of which roughly 17% were non-productive. Because of strong linkage in the cohort, roughly 5 DR-DQ haplotypes were treated as single units for association and clustering. To predict cytomegalovirus infection status, the study combined high-throughput TCR immunosequencing, statistical association of individual TCRs with disease status, and machine learning. In a later analysis, previously published TCR beta repertoires from 550 to 700 donors were re-analyzed and high-resolution HLA genotyping was added so that TCR occurrence patterns could be studied. Of the 398 genotyped donors, 75% to 85% were placed in the genetic ancestry cluster associated with self-reported Caucasian donors. All discovery cohort repertoires had been generated on a single sequencing platform. The study used immunosequencing to profile the T cell repertoires of about 670 subjects and linked those repertoires to cytomegalovirus serostatus. The study was designed to test whether signatures of past pathogen exposure could be identified by cataloging public T cell receptors. Donor age, sex, ethnicity and CMV serostatus were compiled together with the repertoire data. Typing coverage varied by locus: roughly 620-630 donors for A, B, C, DRB1 and DQB1; approximately 560 for DQA1; around 610 for DPA1; 450 to 480 for DPB1. In an earlier analysis of around 540 of the donors, high-throughput TCR beta sequencing was used to judge whether each TCR beta V gene segment behaved as functional or pseudogenic. A later genetic analysis took genome-wide SNP genotypes for about 65% of the 666 donors and used that subset as a discovery cohort. A separate validation cohort of 90 to 150 different subjects was used in addition to the 666-subject first cohort. The later analysis used no new phenotypic data to find candidate immune exposures, relying instead on TCR beta sequences and their occurrence across donors. An early release that covered 640 HLA-typed donors contained approximately 290 gigabases of sequencing data and tens of millions of unique TCR sequences. HLA typing covered class I and class II loci at four-digit resolution.

V gives up 7 bases and J gives up 4 bases, and the segment between their germline ends measures 23 bases. The CDR3 runs 16 amino acids, cysteine and phenylalanine included. The sequence is cut down to CDR3 DNA, 48 bases in frame from base 1. The cohort was made up of approximately 670 healthy bone marrow donors. All cohort members were sampled while nominally healthy, although unrecorded immune exposures were likely present. The donor tested CMV seropositive and was one of the 289 seropositive cohort members. Every donor gave a peripheral blood sample, and the peripheral blood mononuclear cells from that sample were used for TCR beta sequencing. Genomic DNA was extracted from the blood cell samples with the Qiagen DNeasy Blood Extraction Kit. This clone appeared a single time. The antigen this receptor binds is unknown. Base qualities are not at hand, and no much larger clone is one base apart. Overall study outcomes, separate from this receptor: The authors suggested that the approach could potentially be generalized to other disease states and immunological phenotypes. A later analysis reported that several top co-occurrence clusters appeared linked to parvovirus B19, influenza, CMV and Epstein-Barr virus. Over 15 rarely observed V segments, including chromosome 9 orphons, were excluded from the earlier analysis of almost 600 of the donors because counts were too low. Most CMV-associated TCR beta chains appeared to be HLA-restricted in a later analysis, and the HLA associations seemed to be driven largely by CMV exposure. CMV serostatus was the only immune exposure information available for the cohort. A further reported finding was that TCR beta sequences accurately predicted the HLA-A and HLA-B alleles for most subjects in the first cohort. In a later analysis, about 17,000 TCR beta sequences were associated with specific HLA alleles at a false discovery rate of 0.05. Only TCR beta chains were sequenced in this cohort, and the absence of alpha or paired-chain data limited detectable features. Broadly in line with IMGT annotations, most TCR beta V segments showed up in productive rearrangements about 87% or about 30% of the time in an earlier analysis of 450 to 750 of the donors. Presence/absence analyses assumed roughly uniform sequencing depth across donors, an assumption that may not hold. Linkage disequilibrium might explain the correlated functional status among segregating V segments, but an unknown experimental factor could not be ruled out. A few of the identified cytomegalovirus-associated TCR beta chains were confirmed in vitro to be specific for cytomegalovirus antigens. When HLA alleles, especially DR and DQ, strongly co-occurred, TCR associations were difficult to assign to individual alleles. Across donors, most TCR sequences were observed very rarely, whereas some public TCRs were present in many individuals. The study gave a list of 150 to 200 TCR beta chains associated with cytomegalovirus. Because some donors lacked HLA typing at each locus, the association tests relied only on the typed subset. Some IMGT-functional V segments, including TRBV6-2 and TRBV6-3, could not be told apart with the 87-base-pair reads, so those segments were excluded. A cluster of highly shared sequence variants was judged likely to represent a technical artifact of the sequencing pipeline. According to a later genetic analysis, donors in an Asian-associated ancestry cluster had fewer N-insertions in productive TCRs than the approximately 630-donor mean. In a later analysis, HLA-associated TCR beta chains showed more clonal expansion and lower generation probabilities than non-associated chains that were equally common. A later analysis found that TCR association rates varied across HLA loci, with DRB1 alleles showing the most associated TCRs and HLA-C alleles the fewest. The classifier was reported to diagnose cytomegalovirus status with high specificity and sensitivity in both the original and validation cohorts. An association between a missense DCLRE1C variant and V-gene and J-gene trimming of TCR beta chains was found in a later genetic analysis and replicated in an independent cohort.

The library was generated by the immunoSEQ multiplex PCR assay. For the multiplex PCR, a mixture combining 60 forward primers for TCR Vbeta segments and 13 reverse primers for TCR Jbeta segments was used. The CDR3 region of rearranged TCR beta genes was amplified from genomic DNA by a multiplex PCR assay. Amplified TCR beta libraries were sequenced as 87-base-pair reads on the Illumina HiSeq System. On the study's bioinformatics: In a later analysis, some 80 million unique TCR beta chains were counted across the 650 to 750 repertoires, and approximately 11 million of these chains were shared by at least two donors. Raw reads were error-corrected and collapsed into unique sequences with a nearest-neighbor algorithm that merged closely related sequences to remove PCR and sequencing errors. CDR3 sequences were aligned to IMGT reference sequences to assign V, D and J gene segments. Each retained sequence needed at least a six-nucleotide match to both a V gene segment and a J gene segment. A rearrangement counted as productive if the CDR3 had no stop codons and remained in frame with V and J, and every other rearrangement counted as non-productive. Following IMGT convention, CDR3 was defined as the stretch from the second conserved V-encoded cysteine up to the conserved J-encoded phenylalanine. The earlier analysis of fewer than 750 of the donors excluded sequences that lacked an unambiguous match to a single V gene segment. In an earlier analysis of some 590 of the donors, V segments were called functional above 56.7% productive rearrangements and were called segregating when the between-donor standard deviation exceeded 5%. To diagnose cytomegalovirus status from the catalog of TCR beta chain sequences, a statistical classification framework was built. A later analysis assigned V and J genes by comparing TCR nucleotide sequences with IMGT/GENE-DB human TR gene sequences. Using the TCRdist pipeline, a later analysis assigned CDR3 sequences along with most-parsimonious VDJ recombination scenarios. In a later analysis, each TCR beta chain was defined by its CDR3 amino acid sequence together with its V-gene family, and reads without a unique V-gene family were excluded. A later analysis removed over 500 highly shared, low-generation-probability nucleotide sequences to deal with suspected cross-contamination and a sequencing artifact. For each public chain, a later analysis derived a clonal expansion index from normalized ranks of inferred template counts within each repertoire. A later analysis computed generation probabilities with a VDJ recombination model fitted to out-of-frame rearrangements, and checked the results against IGoR. A later analysis scored TCR-TCR, TCR-HLA and TCR-CMV co-occurrence with hypergeometric tests, applying a repertoire-size bias correction to TCR pairs. False discovery rates were estimated in a later analysis by permuting HLA or CMV assignments 20 times. In a later analysis, co-occurring TCRs were grouped using DBSCAN, and TCRdist sequence similarity was added for clustering within HLA-allele-positive subsets. Repertoires with fewer than 30,000 or more than 120,000 public chains were left out of co-occurrence clustering, as were five repertoires with anomalous nucleotide sharing. What TCRdb holds here is the immuneACCESS table cut down to in-frame rearrangements. Part of the clones is not present; checked against another copy, under half of the missing clones reflect an unresolved V gene, and the others are unexplained. V, J and clone size are taken as reported in that table, and D and trimming were inferred from the DNA itself. The sample yields about 180,000 clones; roughly 77% were counted once. Around 2.3% of the sample belongs to the ten largest clones.

The chain links TRBV23-1 with TRBJ2-7, with TRBD1 as a weak D call on 5 bases. TRBV23-1 is assigned to the ORF class and has an uncertain function. The origin of this receptor is a woman between 25 and 40 years old in good health and CMV-seropositive. The sample comprised PBMCs. The CDR3 region has the sequence CASTLAGCLSQYEQYF. The nucleotide sequence reads as follows: TGCGCCAGCACCCTCGCAGGGTGCCTGAGTCAATACGAGCAGTACTTC.